This is a list of T cell receptor beta chains from one sample in a study of cytotoxic CD8 clonotypes in ibrutinib-treated CLL. Measured with immunoSEQ multiplex PCR; TCRdb has only the in-frame clones, and not every one. The sample holds approximately 350,000 clones, over 55% seen once. The specimen was PBMCs, collected after 36 months of ibrutinib treatment. Source of these receptors: a human donor with chronic lymphocytic leukemia. Each CDR3 is given with its conserved first and last residue. D genes are given only for firm matches. The size of a clone is reported for some rows only, either as once, few or many, or as a class for expanded clones.

V gene: TRBV9; D gene: TRBD2; J gene: TRBJ2-2; clone size: .; CDR3 DNA: TGTGCCACCAAGCGGGATCCCCACACCGGGGAGCTGTTTTTT; CDR3 protein: CATKRDPHTGELFF
V gene: TRBV5-4; D gene: .; J gene: TRBJ1-2; clone size: .; CDR3 DNA: TGTGCCAGCAGCTTGGGCGTGCCCTATGGCTACACCTTC; CDR3 protein: CASSLGVPYGYTF
V gene: TRBV14; D gene: TRBD1; J gene: TRBJ1-2; clone size: .; CDR3 DNA: TGTGCCAGCAGCCAATACAGGGGGTATGGCTACACCTTC; CDR3 protein: CASSQYRGYGYTF
V gene: TRBV19; D gene: TRBD2; J gene: TRBJ2-7; clone size: few; CDR3 DNA: TGTGCCAGTAGTTGGGGCTGGGACTACACCTACGAGCAGTACTTC; CDR3 protein: CASSWGWDYTYEQYF
V gene: TRBV9; D gene: .; J gene: TRBJ1-2; clone size: few; CDR3 DNA: TGTGCCAGCAGCGAGCCTACCGGACTGACCTATGGCTACACCTTC; CDR3 protein: CASSEPTGLTYGYTF
V gene: TRBV7-9; D gene: TRBD1; J gene: TRBJ1-2; clone size: .; CDR3 DNA: TGTGCCAGCCTAGCAGTTGCCGGGACAGGGGTTAAAGGCTACACCTTC; CDR3 protein: CASLAVAGTGVKGYTF
V gene: TRBV6-5; D gene: .; J gene: TRBJ1-6; clone size: .; CDR3 DNA: TGTGCCAGCAGTTACTCGTGGCAAGGCCGGGATTCACCCCTCCACTTT; CDR3 protein: CASSYSWQGRDSPLHF
V gene: TRBV10-3; D gene: .; J gene: TRBJ1-2; clone size: .; CDR3 DNA: TGTGCCATCAGTAAAAAGGAGAACAGGGATGGCTACACCTTC; CDR3 protein: CAISKKENRDGYTF
V gene: TRBV6-5; D gene: TRBD1; J gene: TRBJ2-7; clone size: .; CDR3 DNA: TGTGCCAGCAGTTACTCGTCGGGGACAGGGGATAGCGAGCAGTACTTC; CDR3 protein: CASSYSSGTGDSEQYF
V gene: TRBV7-3; D gene: .; J gene: TRBJ1-1; clone size: .; CDR3 DNA: TGTGCCAGCAGCAAAGGGTTGGGCACTGAAGCTTTCTTT; CDR3 protein: CASSKGLGTEAFF
V gene: TRBV9; D gene: .; J gene: TRBJ1-2; clone size: .; CDR3 DNA: TGTGCCAGCAGCTCCGGCCGACCTGGACATGGCTACACCTTC; CDR3 protein: CASSSGRPGHGYTF
V gene: TRBV5-6; D gene: .; J gene: TRBJ2-1; clone size: .; CDR3 DNA: TGTGCCAGCAGCTTGGTGACACGCTCCTACAATGAGCAGTTCTTC; CDR3 protein: CASSLVTRSYNEQFF
V gene: TRBV5-1; D gene: .; J gene: TRBJ1-1; clone size: .; CDR3 DNA: TGCGCCAGCAGCTTGGGGGGCGCTGGACTGAACACTGAAGCTTTCTTT; CDR3 protein: CASSLGGAGLNTEAFF
V gene: TRBV6-5; D gene: .; J gene: TRBJ1-2; clone size: few; CDR3 DNA: TGTGCCAGCAGTTGGGAGGTACAGCGGACCTTC; CDR3 protein: CASSWEVQRTF
V gene: TRBV11-2; D gene: TRBD1; J gene: TRBJ1-3; clone size: once; CDR3 DNA: TGTGCCAGCAGCTTAACCAGGGGGCCCGGAAACACCATATATTTT; CDR3 protein: CASSLTRGPGNTIYF
V gene: TRBV4-1; D gene: .; J gene: TRBJ1-5; clone size: .; CDR3 DNA: TGCGCCAGCAGCCAAGATGTTTCGGTAAATCAGCCCCAGCATTTT; CDR3 protein: CASSQDVSVNQPQHF
V gene: TRBV7-3; D gene: TRBD2; J gene: TRBJ2-7; clone size: few; CDR3 DNA: TGTGCCAGCAGCTTTAGCGGGAGTCCCTCAGGGGAGCAGTACTTC; CDR3 protein: CASSFSGSPSGEQYF
V gene: TRBV7-3; D gene: .; J gene: TRBJ2-6; clone size: few; CDR3 DNA: TGTGCCAGCAGCTTAACGTCCGGGGCCGTCCTGACTTTC; CDR3 protein: CASSLTSGAVLTF
V gene: TRBV27; D gene: .; J gene: TRBJ2-5; clone size: .; CDR3 DNA: TGTGCCAGCAGTCTACTCCAAGGGGGGACCCAGTACTTC; CDR3 protein: CASSLLQGGTQYF
V gene: TRBV23-1; D gene: TRBD1; J gene: TRBJ2-7; clone size: few; CDR3 DNA: TGCGCCAGCATTCCGACCGGGACAGGGCCGGGGGAGCAGTACTTC; CDR3 protein: CASIPTGTGPGEQYF
V gene: TRBV18; D gene: .; J gene: TRBJ2-7; clone size: .; CDR3 DNA: TGTGCCAGCTCACCACCTGCGTACCCCTCCTACGAGCAGTACTTC; CDR3 protein: CASSPPAYPSYEQYF
V gene: TRBV10-1; D gene: .; J gene: TRBJ1-2; clone size: .; CDR3 DNA: TGCGCCAGTAAACCCGGGTACCACCTTGCTAACTATGGCTACACCTTC; CDR3 protein: CASKPGYHLANYGYTF
V gene: TRBV15; D gene: .; J gene: TRBJ2-7; clone size: .; CDR3 DNA: TGTGCCACCAGCAGATCCAGGGGCGACTACGAGCAGTACTTC; CDR3 protein: CATSRSRGDYEQYF
V gene: TRBV9; D gene: .; J gene: TRBJ2-5; clone size: .; CDR3 DNA: TGTGCCAGCAGCTCAACCCCCCCAACGGAGACCCAGTACTTC; CDR3 protein: CASSSTPPTETQYF
V gene: TRBV9; D gene: TRBD2; J gene: TRBJ2-7; clone size: .; CDR3 DNA: TGTGCCAGCAGCCGTAGCGGGGGCTCCTACGAGCAGTACTTC; CDR3 protein: CASSRSGGSYEQYF
V gene: TRBV6-1; D gene: .; J gene: TRBJ1-2; clone size: few; CDR3 DNA: TGTGCCAGCAGTGATCCGGGAAACTATGGCTACACCTTC; CDR3 protein: CASSDPGNYGYTF
V gene: TRBV28; D gene: .; J gene: TRBJ2-7; clone size: .; CDR3 DNA: TGTGCCAGCACCATCCTCCGGCCCAGGGGTCGCTACGAGCAGTACTTC; CDR3 protein: CASTILRPRGRYEQYF
V gene: TRBV10-3; D gene: TRBD1; J gene: TRBJ1-2; clone size: few; CDR3 DNA: TGTGCCATCAAATCGACAGGGGGCTATGGCTACACCTTC; CDR3 protein: CAIKSTGGYGYTF
V gene: TRBV7-2; D gene: .; J gene: TRBJ2-7; clone size: few; CDR3 DNA: TGTGCCAGCAGCTTATGGGGGGACGAGCAGTACTTC; CDR3 protein: CASSLWGDEQYF
V gene: TRBV28; D gene: .; J gene: TRBJ1-2; clone size: .; CDR3 DNA: TGTGCCAGCAGTTCTTACTCCACCGGCGGGGGTAACTATGGCTACACCTTC; CDR3 protein: CASSSYSTGGGNYGYTF
V gene: TRBV11-2; D gene: .; J gene: TRBJ2-3; clone size: .; CDR3 DNA: TGTGCCAGCAGCGCGAGTCCGGGACTGGCCGCAGATACGCAGTATTTT; CDR3 protein: CASSASPGLAADTQYF